The 23 T cell receptor beta chains listed next were all sequenced from one sample in a study of cytomegalovirus exposure and HLA in healthy donors. The primer mix had 60 Vbeta and 13 Jbeta primers. Repertoires were generated with immunoSEQ multiplex PCR, while TCRdb's copy carries only in-frame clones and drops some. The table includes about 160,000 clones, about 75% detected once. The sample comprised PBMCs. Receptor source: a female donor in good health and CMV-seronegative.

V is TRBV4-1 and J is TRBJ2-7; 9 nucleotides agree with TRBD2. Germline V gene lookup returns CDR1 MGHRA and CDR2 YSYEKL. The CDR3 sequence is 16 residues long. V was pared by 0 bases and J by 6 bases, with 9 bases of the junction left unmatched. This CDR3 reads CASSQDQTSGSGEQYF. The CDR3 DNA is TGCGCCAGCAGCCAAGATCAGACTAGCGGTTCGGGCGAGCAGTACTTC.

J is TRBJ1-1 and V is TRBV9; the D gene is possibly TRBD1 (5 bases). V lost 4 bases, J lost 5 bases, and 15 bases lay in between. This CDR3 region has 14 residues. The V gene's germline CDR1 is SGDLS and CDR2 YYNGEE. CDR3 residues: CASSLSGLGTEAFF. DNA of the CDR3: TGTGCCAGCAGCCTCTCAGGGTTGGGGACTGAAGCTTTCTTT.

A word on this clone: The same CDR3 arises from other DNA sequences in this sample as well. V gene TRBV5-4 combines with J gene TRBJ1-2, with 7 bases aligning to TRBD1. From germline, CDR1 is SGHNT and CDR2 YYREEE (reference sequence). The CDR3 length is 14 residues. After removal of 4 bases from V and 8 bases from J, the junction contained 11 bases not matched to a gene. The CDR3: CASSPQSGGRGYTF. The CDR3 nucleotides read TGTGCCAGCAGCCCCCAATCAGGGGGAAGGGGCTACACCTTC.

The chain is built from TRBV19 and TRBJ1-2; D gene ambiguous. This CDR3 is 15 amino acids long. V shed 3 bases and J shed 8 bases, with 19 bases lying between them. Germline loops: CDR1 LNHDA, CDR2 SQIVND (reference sequence). The CDR3 loop reads CASSMSTNWAEGYTF. CDR3 coding DNA: TGTGCCAGTAGTATGTCCACCAATTGGGCCGAGGGCTACACCTTC.

The chain links TRBV27 to TRBJ1-4; D not resolved. The germline V gene has CDR1 MNHEY and CDR2 SMNVEV (reference sequence). V shed 6 bases and J shed 5 bases, with 10 bases lying between them. The CDR3 covers 13 residues. CDR3: CASRLSLNEKLFF. The CDR3 DNA reads as TGTGCCAGCAGGCTTTCGCTAAATGAAAAACTGTTTTTT.

The chain combines TRBV21-1 with TRBJ1-5; TRBD1, as called in the table, went unchecked against the DNA. TRBV21-1 is reported as a pseudogene. The CDR3 runs to 16 residues. The CDR3 DNA follows: TGTGCCAGCAGCAATGGGACAGGGGGACAAAATCAGCCCCAGCATTTT. This translates into CASSNGTGGQNQPQHF.

This chain uses TRBV27 with TRBJ2-5, with 7 nucleotides matching TRBD2. Near its end, the DNA agrees better with TRBJ2-7, so the J call may be wrong. This CDR3 is 15 amino acids long. Germline V gene sequence: CDR1 MNHEY, CDR2 SMNVEV (reference sequence). The CDR3 region is CASSPGLLLAYEQYF. DNA for the CDR3: TGTGCCAGCAGTCCGGGACTACTCCTGGCCTACGAGCAGTACTTC.

J is TRBJ2-3 and V is TRBV10-1, with 12 bases aligning to TRBD2. The germline V gene has CDR1 WNHNN and CDR2 SYGVQD (reference sequence). This CDR3 is built from 16 residues. The CDR3 is CTIGGVLAGGSDTQYF. The CDR3 DNA follows: TGCACCATCGGGGGGGTACTAGCGGGGGGTTCGGATACGCAGTATTTT.

Only a few counts were recorded for this clone. J is TRBJ1-5 and V is TRBV5-8; D might be TRBD1 (6 bases). The length of the CDR3 is 15 residues. V lost 2 bases, J lost 0 bases, and 9 bases lay in between. Germline V gene sequence: CDR1 SGHTS, CDR2 YDEGEE. CDR3 nucleotides: TGTGCCAGCAGCTTCGGGACACTTAGCAATCAGCCCCAGCATTTT. It encodes CASSFGTLSNQPQHF.

The chain is built from TRBV6-5 and TRBJ1-2, with TRBD1 as a possible D gene (6 bases). In germline, CDR1 is MNHEY, CDR2 SVGAGI. Trimming stripped 1 base from V and 2 bases from J, with 14 bases between. The CDR3 has 16 amino acids. In DNA form, the CDR3 reads TGTGCCAGCAGTTACTTAAGGGGGAATATAAACTATGGCTACACCTTC. This codes for CASSYLRGNINYGYTF.

The genes are TRBV6-1 and TRBJ1-1; TRBD1 is a possible D gene (6 bases). The CDR3 is 15 residues long. V lost 10 bases, J lost 0 bases, and 18 bases lay in between. In germline, CDR1 is MNHNS, CDR2 SASEGT. The chain's CDR3 is CAIKQGVHMNTEAFF. In nucleotides, the CDR3 is TGTGCCATCAAACAGGGTGTCCACATGAACACTGAAGCTTTCTTT.

This chain connects TRBV21-1 to TRBJ1-4; TRBD1 is taken as the D call from the table, unchecked against the DNA. TRBV21-1 is a known pseudogene. The CDR3 totals 15 residues. CDR3 DNA sequence: TGTGCCAGCAGCAAAGCGACAGGGGGAAGTGAAAAACTGTTTTTT. Its protein is CASSKATGGSEKLFF.

The chain combines TRBV5-1 with TRBJ1-4, with TRBD1 matching 8 bases. Germline CDR1 and CDR2: SGHRS and YFSETQ. After removal of 3 bases from V and 8 bases from J, the junction contained 6 bases not matched to a gene. CDR3 length: 14 amino acids. The CDR3 sequence is CASSSGQGVEKLFF. The CDR3 coding sequence is TGCGCCAGCAGCTCTGGACAGGGCGTGGAAAAACTGTTTTTT. Variable domain in full (rest from reference TRBV5-1 and TRBJ1-4): KAGVTQTPRYLIKTRGQQVTLSCSPISGHRSVSWYQQTPGQGLQFLFEYFSETQRNKGNFPGRFSGRQFSNSRSEMNVSTLELGDSALYLCASSSGQGVEKLFFGSGTQLSVL.

The chain is built from TRBV19 and TRBJ1-5; 7 positions agree with TRBD1. Germline trimming cut 9 bases from V and 4 bases from J; bases unmatched to any gene: 9. Looked up from germline, CDR1 is LNHDA and CDR2 is SQIVND (reference sequence). The CDR3 sequence is 14 residues long. The CDR3 sequence: CASKYRGGNQPQHF. CDR3 sequence (DNA): TGTGCCAGCAAATACAGGGGTGGTAATCAGCCCCAGCATTTT.

The chain uses TRBV5-1 and TRBJ2-7; 9 nucleotides line up with TRBD2. The CDR3 is made up of 16 amino acids. Germline-derived CDR1 and CDR2 are SGHRS and YFSETQ. With V trimmed by 5 bases and J by 4 bases, 13 bases remained unmatched. The CDR3 spells CASSENTGLAVYEQYF. In nucleotides, the CDR3 is TGCGCCAGCAGTGAAAATACGGGACTAGCAGTTTACGAGCAGTACTTC.

The chain uses TRBV15 and TRBJ2-1; 11 bases match TRBD2. Germline CDR1 reads LNHNV; CDR2 reads YYDKDF (reference sequence). This CDR3 has 17 amino acids. V shed 1 base, J shed 8 bases, and the junction held 10 bases outside the gene matches. The CDR3 region is CATSRVPSGGSQDEQFF. The CDR3 DNA follows: TGTGCCACCAGCAGAGTTCCTAGCGGGGGGTCTCAGGATGAGCAGTTCTTC.

This chain joins TRBV4-1 and TRBJ2-7; 9 bases map to TRBD1. Germline V gene lookup returns CDR1 MGHRA and CDR2 YSYEKL. This CDR3 is built from 15 residues. V lost 3 bases, J lost 6 bases, and 9 bases stayed unmatched. The CDR3 sequence: CASSQMGQGIGEQYF. As DNA, the CDR3 is TGCGCCAGCAGCCAGATGGGACAGGGAATCGGCGAGCAGTACTTC.

This chain links TRBV7-8 with TRBJ2-5, with a tentative D call TRBD2 (6 bases). Germline V lookup: CDR1 SGHVS, CDR2 FQNEAQ. This CDR3 is built from 15 residues. V lost 0 bases and J 1 base, leaving 9 bases between the germline ends. CDR3: CASSLAPGLQETQYF. The CDR3 bases are TGTGCCAGCAGCTTAGCACCGGGACTCCAAGAGACCCAGTACTTC.

The J gene is TRBJ1-3, the V gene TRBV6-5; D is perhaps TRBD1 (6 bases). Germline CDR1 MNHEY, CDR2 SVGAGI. This CDR3 is built from 14 residues. Trimming removed 6 bases from V and 3 bases from J, with 12 bases in between. CDR3 bases: TGTGCCAGCAGGCAAGGACAGAATGGAAACACCATATATTTT. This gives the protein CASRQGQNGNTIYF.

The rearrangement joins TRBV7-9 to TRBJ2-7, with D possibly being TRBD2 (5 bases). V gave up 1 base and J gave up 2 bases, with 9 bases separating them. CDR3 size: 14 residues. Germline assignment: CDR1 SEHNR and CDR2 FQNEAQ (reference sequence). CDR3 nucleotide sequence: TGTGCCAGCAGCTTAGGGGGAGTTACCTACGAGCAGTACTTC. Translating gives CASSLGGVTYEQYF.

This clone occurred a few times. The chain employs TRBV7-9 and TRBJ2-7; D uncertain. The V and J ends lost 0 bases and 6 bases respectively, with 15 bases between them. CDR1 SEHNR and CDR2 FQNEAQ come from the germline V gene (reference sequence). The CDR3 sequence is 15 residues long. CDR3 nucleotides: TGTGCCAGCAGCTTAGCGGTTTTCACCTCCAGCGAGCAGTACTTC. Amino acids: CASSLAVFTSSEQYF.

The chain couples TRBV10-2 to TRBJ2-1; TRBD2 might be the D (6 bases). The CDR3 runs to 15 residues. With 5 bases removed from V and 3 bases from J, the gap between germline ends came to 14 bases. Looked up from germline, CDR1 is WSHSY and CDR2 is SAAADI. For the CDR3, the DNA is TGCGCCAGCAGTCCGACTAGTTCCGGCTACAATGAGCAGTTCTTC. Translation: CASSPTSSGYNEQFF.

V and J are TRBV30 and TRBJ1-5, with TRBD1 as a possible D gene (5 bases). CDR3 length equals 15 residues. CDR1 GTSNPN and CDR2 SVGIG come from the germline V gene (reference sequence). Trimming stripped 2 bases from V and 7 bases from J, with 18 bases between. This CDR3 reads CAWSLGGGLGQPQHF. The DNA of the CDR3 is TGTGCCTGGAGTTTAGGTGGGGGACTAGGGCAGCCCCAGCATTTT. The variable domain in full, with the rest retrieved from reference TRBV30 and TRBJ1-5, is SQTIHQWPATLVQPVGSPLSLECTVEGTSNPNLYWYRQAAGRGLQLLFYSVGIGQISSEVPQNLSASRPQDRQFILSSKKLLLSDSGFYLCAWSLGGGLGQPQHFGDGTRLSIL.